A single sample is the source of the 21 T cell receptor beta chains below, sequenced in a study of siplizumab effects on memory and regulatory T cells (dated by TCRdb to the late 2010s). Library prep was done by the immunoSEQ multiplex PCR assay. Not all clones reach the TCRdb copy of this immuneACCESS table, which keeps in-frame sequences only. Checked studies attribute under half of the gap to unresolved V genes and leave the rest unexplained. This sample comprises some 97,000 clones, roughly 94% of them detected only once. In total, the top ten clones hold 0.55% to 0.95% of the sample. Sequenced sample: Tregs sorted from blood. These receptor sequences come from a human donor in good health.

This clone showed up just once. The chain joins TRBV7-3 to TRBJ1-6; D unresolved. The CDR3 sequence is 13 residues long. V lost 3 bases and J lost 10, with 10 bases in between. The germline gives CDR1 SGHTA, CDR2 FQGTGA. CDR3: CASSFREGSPLHF. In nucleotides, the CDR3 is TGTGCCAGCAGCTTCCGGGAAGGCTCACCCCTCCACTTT.

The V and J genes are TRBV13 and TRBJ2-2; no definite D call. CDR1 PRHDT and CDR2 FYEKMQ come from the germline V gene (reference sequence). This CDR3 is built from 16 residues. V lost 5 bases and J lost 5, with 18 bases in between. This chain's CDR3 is CASSRAGRDPTGELFF. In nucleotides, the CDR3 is TGTGCCAGCAGCCGTGCAGGACGTGACCCAACCGGGGAGCTGTTTTTT.

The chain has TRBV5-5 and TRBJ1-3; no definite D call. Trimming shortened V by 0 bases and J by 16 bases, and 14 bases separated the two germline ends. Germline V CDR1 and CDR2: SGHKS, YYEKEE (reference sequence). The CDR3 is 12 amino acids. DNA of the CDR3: TGTGCCAGCAGCTTGGAAGGAGGGCGCGAGTATTTT. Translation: CASSLEGGREYF.

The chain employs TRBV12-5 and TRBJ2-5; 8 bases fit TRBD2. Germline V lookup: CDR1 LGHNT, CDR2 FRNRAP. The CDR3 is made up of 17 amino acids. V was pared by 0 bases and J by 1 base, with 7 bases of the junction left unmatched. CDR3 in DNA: TGTGCTAGTGGTTTGGTACGGGTAGCGGGGACCCAAGAGACCCAGTACTTC. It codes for CASGLVRVAGTQETQYF.

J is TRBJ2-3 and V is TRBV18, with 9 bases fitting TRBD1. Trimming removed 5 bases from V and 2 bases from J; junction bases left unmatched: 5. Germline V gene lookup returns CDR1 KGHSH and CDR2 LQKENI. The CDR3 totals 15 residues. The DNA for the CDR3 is TGTGCCAGCTCAGACTGGGACAGGGACACAGATACGCAGTATTTT. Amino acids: CASSDWDRDTDTQYF.

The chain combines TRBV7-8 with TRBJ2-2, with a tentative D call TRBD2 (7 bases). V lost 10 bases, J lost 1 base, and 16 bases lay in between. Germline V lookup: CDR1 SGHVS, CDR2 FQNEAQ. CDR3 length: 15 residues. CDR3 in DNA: TGTGCCACCGGGGGGCGATTATGGAACACCGGGGAGCTGTTTTTT. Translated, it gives CATGGRLWNTGELFF. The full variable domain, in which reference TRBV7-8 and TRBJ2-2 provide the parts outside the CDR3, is GAGVSQSPRYKVAKRGQDVALRCDPISGHVSLFWYQQALGQGPEFLTYFQNEAQLDKSGLPSDRFFAERPEGSVSTLKIQRTQQEDSAVYLCATGGRLWNTGELFFGEGSRLTVL.

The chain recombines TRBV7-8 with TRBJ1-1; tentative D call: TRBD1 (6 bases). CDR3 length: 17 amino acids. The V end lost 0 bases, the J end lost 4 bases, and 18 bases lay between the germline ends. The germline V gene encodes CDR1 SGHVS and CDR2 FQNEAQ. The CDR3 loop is CASSLAYVGGHRTEAFF. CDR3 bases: TGTGCCAGCAGCTTAGCGTATGTGGGGGGACATCGCACTGAAGCTTTCTTT.

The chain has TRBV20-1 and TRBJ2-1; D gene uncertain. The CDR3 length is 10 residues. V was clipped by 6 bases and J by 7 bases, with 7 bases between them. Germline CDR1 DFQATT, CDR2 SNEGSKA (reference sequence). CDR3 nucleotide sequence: TGCAGTGCGGTAGAGAATGAGCAGTTCTTC. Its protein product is CSAVENEQFF.

The CDR3 sequence is CASSDRDRWNQGYTF. CDR3 nucleotide sequence: TGTGCCAGCAGCGACCGGGACAGGTGGAATCAGGGCTACACCTTC. The chain links TRBV7-9 to TRBJ1-2, with 8 bases lining up with TRBD1. The ends lost 5 bases at V and 8 bases at J; junction bases unmatched: 13. Germline V lookup: CDR1 SEHNR, CDR2 FQNEAQ (reference sequence). CDR3 size: 15 residues.

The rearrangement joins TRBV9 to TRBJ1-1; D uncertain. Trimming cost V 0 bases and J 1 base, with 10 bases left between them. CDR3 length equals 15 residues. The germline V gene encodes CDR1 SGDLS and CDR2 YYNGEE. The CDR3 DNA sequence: TGTGCCAGCAGCGTAGGCGGCCGGTGGAACACTGAAGCTTTCTTT. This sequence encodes CASSVGGRWNTEAFF.

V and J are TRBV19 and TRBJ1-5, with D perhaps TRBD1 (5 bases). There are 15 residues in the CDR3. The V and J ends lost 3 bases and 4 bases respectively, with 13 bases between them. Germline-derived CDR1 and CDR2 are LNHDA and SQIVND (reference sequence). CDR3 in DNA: TGTGCCAGTAGTATTGGGTCGGGGGGTAATCAGCCCCAGCATTTT. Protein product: CASSIGSGGNQPQHF.

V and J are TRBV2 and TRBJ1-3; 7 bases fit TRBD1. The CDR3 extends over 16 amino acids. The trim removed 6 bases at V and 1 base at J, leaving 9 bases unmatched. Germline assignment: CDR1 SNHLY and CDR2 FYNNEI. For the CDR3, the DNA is TGTGCCAGCAGGACCACAGTACAGGGGTCTGGAAACACCATATATTTT. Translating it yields CASRTTVQGSGNTIYF.

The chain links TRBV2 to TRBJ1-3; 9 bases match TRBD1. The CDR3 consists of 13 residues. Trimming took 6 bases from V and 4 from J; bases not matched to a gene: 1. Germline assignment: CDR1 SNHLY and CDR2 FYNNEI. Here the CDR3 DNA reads TGTGCCAGCAGGGGGACAGGGGGAAACACCATATATTTT. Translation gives CASRGTGGNTIYF. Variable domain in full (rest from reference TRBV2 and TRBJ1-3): EPEVTQTPSHQVTQMGQEVILRCVPISNHLYFYWYRQILGQKVEFLVSFYNNEISEKSEIFDDQFSVERPDGSNFTLKIRSTKLEDSAMYFCASRGTGGNTIYFGEGSWLTVV.

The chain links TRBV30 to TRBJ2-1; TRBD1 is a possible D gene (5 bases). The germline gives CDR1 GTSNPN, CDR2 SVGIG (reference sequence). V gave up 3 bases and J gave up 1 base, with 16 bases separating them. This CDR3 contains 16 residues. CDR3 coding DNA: TGTGCCTGGAGCAACTACCGAGCAGGGTCCTACAATGAGCAGTTCTTC. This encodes CAWSNYRAGSYNEQFF.

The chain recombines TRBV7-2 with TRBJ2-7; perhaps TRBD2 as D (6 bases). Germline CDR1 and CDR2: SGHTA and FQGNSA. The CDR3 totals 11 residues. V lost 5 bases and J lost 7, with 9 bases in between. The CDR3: CASSRTIEQYF. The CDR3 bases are TGTGCCAGCAGCCGGACTATAGAGCAGTACTTC.

The CDR3 is CASSQGSGRDFYNEQFF. CDR3 bases: TGTGCCAGCAGCCAAGGTAGCGGGAGGGACTTCTACAATGAGCAGTTCTTC. The J gene is TRBJ2-1, the V gene TRBV9; TRBD2 aligns across 11 bases. V lost 4 bases to trimming and J lost 3 bases; unmatched junction nucleotides: 9. CDR1 is SGDLS, CDR2 YYNGEE, per germline. The CDR3 is made up of 17 amino acids.

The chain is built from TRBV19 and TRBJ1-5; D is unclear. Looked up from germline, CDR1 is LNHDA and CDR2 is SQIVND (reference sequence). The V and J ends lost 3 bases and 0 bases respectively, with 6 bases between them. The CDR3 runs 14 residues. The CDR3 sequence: CASSIMFSNQPQHF. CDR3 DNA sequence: TGTGCCAGTAGTATCATGTTTAGCAATCAGCCCCAGCATTTT.

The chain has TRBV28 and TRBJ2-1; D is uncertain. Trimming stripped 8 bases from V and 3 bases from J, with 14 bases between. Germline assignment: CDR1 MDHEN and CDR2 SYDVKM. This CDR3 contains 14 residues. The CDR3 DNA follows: TGTGCCAGCTCCGAAGGCCTGGACTACAATGAGCAGTTCTTC. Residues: CASSEGLDYNEQFF.

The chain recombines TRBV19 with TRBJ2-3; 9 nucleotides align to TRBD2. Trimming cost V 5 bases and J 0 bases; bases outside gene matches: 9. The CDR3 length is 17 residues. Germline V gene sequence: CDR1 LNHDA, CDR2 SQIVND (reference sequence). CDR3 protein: CASSPRLADPSTDTQYF. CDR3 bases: TGTGCCAGTAGTCCGAGACTAGCGGACCCTAGCACAGATACGCAGTATTTT.

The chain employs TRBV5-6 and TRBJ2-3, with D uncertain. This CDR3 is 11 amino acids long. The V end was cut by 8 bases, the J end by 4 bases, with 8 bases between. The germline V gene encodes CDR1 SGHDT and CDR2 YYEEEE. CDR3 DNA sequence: TGTGCCAGTACATCCGCAGATACGCAGTATTTT. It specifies CASTSADTQYF.

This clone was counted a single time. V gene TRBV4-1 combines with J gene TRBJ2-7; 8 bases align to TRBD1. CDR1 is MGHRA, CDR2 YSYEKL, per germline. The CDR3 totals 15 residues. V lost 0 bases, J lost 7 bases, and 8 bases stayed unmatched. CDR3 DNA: TGCGCCAGCAGCCAAGATTCCAGGGGGCGTGGAGAGCAGTACTTC. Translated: CASSQDSRGRGEQYF.